This T cell receptor beta chain was profiled in a study of CD8 T cells in ankylosing spondylitis. Study-wide points: In ankylosing spondylitis blood, a motif of seven or eight highly homologous TCR beta variants appeared characteristic.

This clonotype was observed a few times. Its antigen remains unknown. CDR1 is ENHRY, CDR2 SYGVKD, per germline. V trimming: 10 bases; J trimming: 3 bases; junction bases outside the gene matches: 6. The CDR3 has 13 residues. TCRdb reanalysed the 5' RACE reads using MiXCR and keeps one entry per CDR3 protein. The profile shows 300,000 to 400,000 distinct CDR3 sequences, roughly 10% of them singletons. The source is a female donor with ankylosing spondylitis or in good health (not recorded which). The sequenced material came from blood, either unsorted or a sorted T cell fraction (not recorded which). J is TRBJ2-3 and V is TRBV10-3; 8 nucleotides line up with TRBD2. The CDR3: CATGAGGTDTQYF. As DNA, the CDR3 is TGTGCCACGGGGGCGGGGGGAACAGATACGCAGTATTTT.